One T cell receptor (beta chain) is described in this entry. Per the study methods: Amplification of reference gene primers was used by the study to estimate nucleated cell counts. TCRdb's table, derived via immunoSEQ multiplex PCR, lists solely in-frame clones and lacks some. That table is the source of V, J and clone size, and D and trimming were worked out from the DNA. Here the sample spans just over 650,000 clones, around 89% being singletons. The source of the sample is a study of blood T cell repertoires in COVID-19. In the study overall: Sources were T cells, B-cell-depleted T cells, or PBMCs; the material itself was cDNA or gDNA.

The length of the CDR3 is 16 residues. Germline values: CDR1 SNHLY, CDR2 FYNNEI. V was clipped by 4 bases and J by 2 bases; unmatched bases: 8. The source of this sequence is a woman under 30 with acute or convalescent COVID-19. Sequenced sample: peripheral blood. V and J are TRBV2 and TRBJ2-3, with 8 bases aligning to TRBD1. In DNA, the CDR3 is TGTGCCAGCAGTGGAGGGACAGGAGCCACCACAGATACGCAGTATTTT. Amino acid sequence: CASSGGTGATTDTQYF.